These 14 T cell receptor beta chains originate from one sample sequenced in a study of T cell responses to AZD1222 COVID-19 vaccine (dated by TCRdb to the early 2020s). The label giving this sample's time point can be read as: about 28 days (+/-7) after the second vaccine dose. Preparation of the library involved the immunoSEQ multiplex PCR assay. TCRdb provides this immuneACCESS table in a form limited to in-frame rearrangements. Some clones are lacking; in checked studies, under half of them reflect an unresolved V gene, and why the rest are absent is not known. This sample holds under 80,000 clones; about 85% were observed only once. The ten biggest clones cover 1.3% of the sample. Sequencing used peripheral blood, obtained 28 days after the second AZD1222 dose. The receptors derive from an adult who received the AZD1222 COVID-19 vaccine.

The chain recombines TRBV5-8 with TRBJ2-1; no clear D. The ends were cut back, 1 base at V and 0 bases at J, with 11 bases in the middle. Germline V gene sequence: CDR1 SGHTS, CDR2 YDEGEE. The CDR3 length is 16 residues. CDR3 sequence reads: CASSLPGTSSYNEQFF. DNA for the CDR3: TGTGCCAGCAGCTTGCCGGGCACGAGCTCCTACAATGAGCAGTTCTTC.

The CDR3 DNA is TGTGCCAGCAGTTTTTCAGGGGTCGAGCAGTACTTC. Encoded protein: CASSFSGVEQYF. The V call is TRBV27, the J call TRBJ2-7, with D maybe TRBD1 (6 bases). With 3 bases removed from V and 6 bases from J, the gap between germline ends came to 9 bases. The CDR3 runs 12 residues. Germline V CDR1 and CDR2: MNHEY, SMNVEV (reference sequence).

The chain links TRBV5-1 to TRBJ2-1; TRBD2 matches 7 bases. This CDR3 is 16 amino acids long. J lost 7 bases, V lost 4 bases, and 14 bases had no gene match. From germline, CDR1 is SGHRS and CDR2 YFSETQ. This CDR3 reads CASSTQRDPRRNEQFF. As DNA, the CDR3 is TGCGCCAGCAGCACACAGCGGGATCCGAGGCGGAATGAGCAGTTCTTC.

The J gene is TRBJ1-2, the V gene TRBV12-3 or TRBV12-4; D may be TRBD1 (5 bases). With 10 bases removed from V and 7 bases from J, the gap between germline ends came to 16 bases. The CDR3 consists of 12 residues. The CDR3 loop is CATGLASRGYTF. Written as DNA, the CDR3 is TGTGCCACGGGGCTGGCAAGTCGTGGCTACACCTTC.

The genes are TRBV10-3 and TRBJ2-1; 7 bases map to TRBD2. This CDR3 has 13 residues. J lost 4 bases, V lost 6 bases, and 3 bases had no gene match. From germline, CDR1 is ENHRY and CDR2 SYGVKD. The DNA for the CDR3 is TGTGCCATCAGGGGAGGGTCTTACAATGAGCAGTTCTTC. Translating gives CAIRGGSYNEQFF.

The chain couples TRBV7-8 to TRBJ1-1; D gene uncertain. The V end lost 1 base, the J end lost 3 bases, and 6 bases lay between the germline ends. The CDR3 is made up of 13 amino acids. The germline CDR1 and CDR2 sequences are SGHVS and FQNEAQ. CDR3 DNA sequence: TGTGCCAGCAGCTTAGTGGAGGACACTGAAGCTTTCTTT. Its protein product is CASSLVEDTEAFF.

The CDR3 DNA is TGTGCCAGCAGCTCACAGGGGTCTCAGCCCCAGCATTTT. Residues: CASSSQGSQPQHF. The chain has TRBV7-2 and TRBJ1-5; TRBD1 aligns across 7 bases. The germline CDR1 and CDR2 sequences are SGHTA and FQGNSA. The CDR3 sequence is 13 residues long. Trimming at V came to 4 bases and at J to 6 bases, leaving 3 bases not matched to a gene. The full variable domain, rest sourced from reference TRBV7-2 and TRBJ1-5, is GAGVSQSPSNKVTEKGKDVELRCDPISGHTALYWYRQSLGQGLEFLIYFQGNSAPDKSGLPSDRFSAERTGGSVSTLTIQRTQQEDSAVYLCASSSQGSQPQHFGDGTRLSIL.

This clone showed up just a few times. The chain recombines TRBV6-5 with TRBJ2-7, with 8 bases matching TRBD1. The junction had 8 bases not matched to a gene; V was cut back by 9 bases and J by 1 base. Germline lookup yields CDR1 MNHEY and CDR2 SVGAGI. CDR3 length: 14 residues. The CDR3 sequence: CASIDRGGSYEQYF. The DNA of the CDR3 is TGTGCCAGTATAGACAGGGGTGGGTCCTACGAGCAGTACTTC.

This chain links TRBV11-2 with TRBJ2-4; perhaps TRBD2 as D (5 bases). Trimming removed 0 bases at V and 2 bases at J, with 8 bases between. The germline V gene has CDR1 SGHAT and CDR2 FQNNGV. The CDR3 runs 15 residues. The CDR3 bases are TGTGCCAGCAGCTTAGACCCGGGAACCAAAAACATTCAGTACTTC. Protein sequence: CASSLDPGTKNIQYF.

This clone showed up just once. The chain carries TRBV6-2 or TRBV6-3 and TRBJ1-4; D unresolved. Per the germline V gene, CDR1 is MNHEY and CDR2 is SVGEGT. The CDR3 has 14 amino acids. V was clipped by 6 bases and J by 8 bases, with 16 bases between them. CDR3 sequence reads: CASSLTTQWEKLFF. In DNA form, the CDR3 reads TGTGCCAGCAGCCTTACGACTCAGTGGGAAAAACTGTTTTTT.

The CDR3 sequence: CASSEEGGPYEQYF. CDR3 DNA: TGTGCCAGCAGTGAGGAGGGAGGGCCTTACGAGCAGTACTTC. The chain is built from TRBV2 and TRBJ2-7; 7 bases line up with TRBD2. Germline V gene data show CDR1 as SNHLY and CDR2 as FYNNEI. The CDR3 has 14 amino acids. Trimming cost V 3 bases and J 4 bases; bases outside gene matches: 6.

CDR3 bases: TGTGCCAGCAGAGGACAGGGTTCCCCCAAAGTCGAGCAGTTCTTC. It specifies CASRGQGSPKVEQFF. The V gene is TRBV14, the J gene TRBJ2-1, with TRBD1 matching over 8 bases. Trimming at V came to 6 bases and at J to 10 bases, leaving 14 bases not matched to a gene. Germline V lookup: CDR1 SGHDN, CDR2 FVKESK. The CDR3 has 15 residues.

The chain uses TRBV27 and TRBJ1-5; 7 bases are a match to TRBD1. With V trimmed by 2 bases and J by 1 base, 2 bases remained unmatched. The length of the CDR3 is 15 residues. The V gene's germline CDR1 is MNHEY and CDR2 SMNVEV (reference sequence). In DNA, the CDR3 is TGTGCCAGCAGTTTAGGAGGGGGCAGCAATCAGCCCCAGCATTTT. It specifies CASSLGGGSNQPQHF.

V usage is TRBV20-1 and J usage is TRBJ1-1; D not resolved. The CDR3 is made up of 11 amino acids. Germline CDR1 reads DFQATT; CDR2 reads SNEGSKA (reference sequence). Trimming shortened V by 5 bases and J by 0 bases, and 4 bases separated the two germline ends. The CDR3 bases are TGCAGTGCTTCGTTGAACACTGAAGCTTTCTTT. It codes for CSASLNTEAFF.